This TCR beta chain was captured by sequencing in a study of CD8+CD57+ T cells in acquired aplastic anemia. As for the study in general: Recorded DNA amounts for sorted CD4+ and CD8+ cells had an average of around 3.5 ug.

Whoever was chosen for sequencing had shown CD8+CD57+ cell expansion by flow cytometry. Patients had undergone no therapy by the time their blood was sampled. Losses at the gene ends were 1 base for V and 2 bases for J; bases not matched to a gene: 3. The length of the CDR3 is 15 residues. Germline CDR1 LGHNA, CDR2 YSLEER. This clonotype was counted many times. According to the study, genomic DNA was the template for TCR beta VDJ and CDR3 profiling. TCRdb re-analysed the reads in MiXCR, keeping a single row per CDR3 protein. The sample yields about 150,000 distinct CDR3 sequences, less than 60% seen once.

The clonotype originates from a human donor with aplastic anemia. The chain uses TRBV4-3 and TRBJ2-5; 8 nucleotides agree with TRBD2. The sequencing sample was made of sorted CD4+, CD8+, or CD8+CD57+ T cells (not recorded which) from PBMCs. CDR3 nucleotide sequence: TGCGCCAGCAGCCAAGGTGGCGGGGGGCAAGAGACCCAGTACTTC. It specifies CASSQGGGGQETQYF.